These 20 T cell receptor beta chains were sequenced from one sample in a study of blood T cell repertoires in COVID-19. Clones were read by immunoSEQ multiplex PCR, and TCRdb kept only the in-frame ones, dropping some. In the table there are 120,000 to 150,000 clones, approximately 78% of which are singletons. The sequenced sample consisted of peripheral blood. The receptors shown here come from a human donor with acute or convalescent COVID-19. The donor label of this sample is uncertain.

This clone appeared once. V gene TRBV9 combines with J gene TRBJ2-7, with unresolved D. In germline, CDR1 is SGDLS, CDR2 YYNGEE. This CDR3 has 13 amino acids. Trimming took 1 base from V and 5 from J, leaving 10 bases between them. CDR3 amino acids: CASSVMAGDEQYF. The CDR3 coding sequence is TGTGCCAGCAGCGTAATGGCAGGCGACGAGCAGTACTTC.

The rearrangement uses TRBV2 and TRBJ1-1, with 10 bases that match TRBD1. From germline, CDR1 is SNHLY and CDR2 FYNNEI. Trimming at V came to 6 bases and at J to 4 bases, leaving 11 bases not matched to a gene. The CDR3 sequence is 16 residues long. The DNA for the CDR3 is TGTGCCAGCAGACCCATTGGGGGACAGGGGCGCACTGAAGCTTTCTTT. Translation: CASRPIGGQGRTEAFF.

The chain couples TRBV3-1 (or the pseudogene TRBV3-2) to TRBJ2-5; 9 bases are shared with TRBD2. Germline lookup yields CDR1 LGHDT and CDR2 YNNKEL (reference sequence). V lost 1 base and J lost 6; bases outside the gene matches: 6. CDR3 length: 15 amino acids. CDR3 protein: CASSQGGGAVKTQYF. The CDR3 DNA follows: TGTGCCAGCAGCCAAGGCGGGGGGGCCGTTAAGACCCAGTACTTC.

The CDR3 loop is CASSENRGHYNEQFF. The CDR3 DNA reads TGTGCCAGCTCAGAAAACAGGGGTCATTACAATGAGCAGTTCTTC. The J gene is TRBJ2-1, the V gene TRBV18; 7 bases agree with TRBD1. The CDR3 is made up of 15 amino acids. The germline CDR1 and CDR2 sequences are KGHSH and LQKENI. Trimming removed 5 bases from V and 4 bases from J; junction bases left unmatched: 8.

The V and J genes are TRBV5-1 and TRBJ1-6, with 7 bases aligning to TRBD1. CDR1 SGHRS and CDR2 YFSETQ come from the germline V gene. The CDR3 is 13 amino acids. The J segment lost 10 bases and the V segment lost 4 bases, leaving 5 bases of the junction unmatched. CDR3 region: CASSADRKSPLHF. DNA of the CDR3: TGCGCCAGCAGCGCGGACAGGAAGTCACCCCTCCACTTT.

The chain has TRBV4-1 and TRBJ1-4; 7 bases fit TRBD1. CDR1 and CDR2 (germline): MGHRA, YSYEKL. The CDR3 length is 14 residues. Trimming removed 2 bases from V and 8 bases from J; junction bases left unmatched: 5. Here the CDR3 reads CASSQSPGGEKLFF. In nucleotides, the CDR3 is TGCGCCAGCAGCCAATCTCCAGGGGGGGAAAAACTGTTTTTT.

V gene TRBV18 combines with J gene TRBJ2-1, with 12 bases aligning to TRBD1. Germline V gene lookup returns CDR1 KGHSH and CDR2 LQKENI. CDR3 length equals 16 residues. J gave up 6 bases and V 3 bases, and 6 bases lay outside the gene matches. The CDR3 sequence is CASSPTGTGGPNEQFF. The CDR3 DNA reads as TGTGCCAGCTCACCCACCGGGACAGGGGGCCCCAATGAGCAGTTCTTC.

V gene TRBV6-4 combines with J gene TRBJ1-4; maybe TRBD1 (5 bases). Trimming cost V 4 bases and J 6 bases, with 9 bases left between them. The CDR3 sequence is 13 residues long. The germline gives CDR1 MRHNA, CDR2 SNTAGT. The CDR3 region has the DNA TGTGCCAGCAGTGCAGGGCCAGATGAAAAACTGTTTTTT. Translated, it gives CASSAGPDEKLFF.

This rearrangement joins TRBV7-2 to TRBJ2-7; D not resolved. With 0 bases removed from V and 2 bases from J, the gap between germline ends came to 11 bases. Germline CDR1 and CDR2: SGHTA and FQGNSA. The CDR3 is 15 residues long. The CDR3 DNA reads as TGTGCCAGCAGCTTAGCGGATACGGGTGCCTACGAGCAGTACTTC. It specifies CASSLADTGAYEQYF. Full variable domain (outside the CDR3, taken from reference TRBV7-2 and TRBJ2-7): GAGVSQSPSNKVTEKGKDVELRCDPISGHTALYWYRQSLGQGLEFLIYFQGNSAPDKSGLPSDRFSAERTGGSVSTLTIQRTQQEDSAVYLCASSLADTGAYEQYFGPGTRLTVT.

This clone was seen a handful of times. This chain joins TRBV7-8 and TRBJ2-7; D may be TRBD2 (5 bases). The CDR3 consists of 15 residues. CDR1 SGHVS and CDR2 FQNEAQ come from the germline V gene. Trimming took off 1 base at V and 0 bases at J, with 10 bases between the two ends. The DNA of the CDR3 is TGTGCCAGCAGCTTAGGTCTAGGACTCTCCTACGAGCAGTACTTC. Translation: CASSLGLGLSYEQYF.

The genes are TRBV7-2 and TRBJ2-7, with TRBD1 matching over 8 bases. Looked up from germline, CDR1 is SGHTA and CDR2 is FQGNSA. This CDR3 is 14 amino acids long. The J segment lost 3 bases and the V segment lost 8 bases, leaving 9 bases of the junction unmatched. DNA for the CDR3: TGTGCCAGCGAGGTCCGCACAGGGGGCTACGAGCAGTACTTC. It is translated as CASEVRTGGYEQYF. Full variable domain (remainder filled in from reference TRBV7-2 and TRBJ2-7): GAGVSQSPSNKVTEKGKDVELRCDPISGHTALYWYRQSLGQGLEFLIYFQGNSAPDKSGLPSDRFSAERTGGSVSTLTIQRTQQEDSAVYLCASEVRTGGYEQYFGPGTRLTVT.

The gene calls are TRBV27 and TRBJ2-7; 9 bases are shared with TRBD1. The CDR3 totals 15 residues. With 2 bases clipped from V and 7 bases from J, the junction kept 9 bases outside the gene matches. Looked up from germline, CDR1 is MNHEY and CDR2 is SMNVEV (reference sequence). CDR3 coding DNA: TGTGCCAGCAGTTTACAGGCCGGACAGGGGCGGGAGCAGTACTTC. Translating gives CASSLQAGQGREQYF.

The genes are TRBV11-2 and TRBJ1-2; D is undetermined. The CDR3 has 16 amino acids. V dropped 0 bases and J dropped 11 bases, with 22 bases sitting between them. Germline V CDR1 and CDR2: SGHAT, FQNNGV. The CDR3 region has the DNA TGTGCCAGCAGCTTAGAGGTCTTATCTAGTGGAGTTGGGTACACCTTC. Translated: CASSLEVLSSGVGYTF.

The V and J genes are TRBV19 and TRBJ1-1, with D possibly TRBD1 on 6 matching bases. CDR1 is LNHDA and CDR2 is SQIVND in the germline V gene (reference sequence). The V and J ends lost 4 bases and 6 bases respectively, with 21 bases between them. The CDR3 consists of 16 residues. This CDR3 is CASSRGGETGIAEAFF. CDR3 DNA: TGTGCCAGTAGTAGGGGGGGGGAGACAGGAATCGCTGAAGCTTTCTTT. Supplemented by reference TRBV19 and TRBJ1-1, the full variable domain reads DGGITQSPKYLFRKEGQNVTLSCEQNLNHDAMYWYRQDPGQGLRLIYYSQIVNDFQKGDIAEGYSVSREKKESFPLTVTSAQKNPTAFYLCASSRGGETGIAEAFFGQGTRLTVV.

The V and J genes are TRBV5-4 and TRBJ2-1, with D perhaps TRBD2 (5 bases). Germline CDR1 is SGHNT and CDR2 is YYREEE (reference sequence). The CDR3 sequence is 13 residues long. V gave up 2 bases and J gave up 10 bases, with 13 bases separating them. Here the CDR3 DNA reads TGTGCCAGCAGCTTAGCGCTAGCTGAGGAGCAGTTCTTC. It yields the protein CASSLALAEEQFF.

The count of this clone is one. The rearrangement uses TRBV5-1 and TRBJ2-2; 10 bases match TRBD1. This CDR3 comprises 16 residues. V was pared by 4 bases and J by 1 base, with 4 bases of the junction left unmatched. Germline CDR1 reads SGHRS; CDR2 reads YFSETQ. The CDR3 DNA is TGCGCCAGCAGCGGGGACAGGGGATTGAACACCGGGGAGCTGTTTTTT. This gives the protein CASSGDRGLNTGELFF.

This rearrangement joins TRBV27 to TRBJ1-1, with 11 bases lining up with TRBD1. CDR1 MNHEY and CDR2 SMNVEV come from the germline V gene (reference sequence). This CDR3 is 13 amino acids long. The V segment lost 7 bases and the J segment 7 bases; nucleotides outside the gene matches: 5. DNA for the CDR3: TGTGCCAGCACGGGGACAGGGGGAAATGAAGCTTTCTTT. This gives the protein CASTGTGGNEAFF.

This clone was detected only once. V is TRBV2 and J is TRBJ2-7; tentatively, D is TRBD1 (5 bases). Germline CDR1 SNHLY, CDR2 FYNNEI. V was clipped by 6 bases and J by 11 bases, with 14 bases between them. The CDR3 extends over 11 amino acids. CDR3 sequence (DNA): TGTGCCAGCAGGAGGCAGGGTTCTGAGTACTTC. Amino acid sequence: CASRRQGSEYF.

The rearrangement links TRBV7-2 to TRBJ2-5; perhaps TRBD2 as D (6 bases). The CDR3 is 15 amino acids. Germline CDR1 reads SGHTA; CDR2 reads FQGNSA. V lost 3 bases and J 1 base, leaving 12 bases between the germline ends. The CDR3 nucleotides read TGTGCCAGCAGCTTTTATTCGGGGGTCCAAGAGACCCAGTACTTC. The encoded protein is CASSFYSGVQETQYF.

The rearrangement joins TRBV6-5 to TRBJ1-1; no definite D call. CDR3 length: 13 amino acids. Germline CDR1 and CDR2: MNHEY and SVGAGI. The V and J ends lost 11 bases and 2 bases respectively, with 15 bases between them. The CDR3 DNA reads as TGTGCCTGCACCCGAGGAGTTAACACTGAAGCTTTCTTT. Translated, it gives CACTRGVNTEAFF.